These 28 T cell receptor beta chains were all obtained from the same sample, sequenced in a study of T cells in Graves' hyperthyroidism and ophthalmopathy. RNA transcripts served as the template for amplifying TCR beta CDR3 regions. TCR CDR3 regions were first amplified by RT-PCR with HTBI primers. TCRdb re-called the multiplex PCR reads through MiXCR, storing one row per CDR3 protein. Here the sample spans about 640,000 distinct CDR3 sequences, about a fifth being singletons. Sequenced material: blood. The receptors originated from a man aged 30-40 years with Graves' ophthalmopathy.

V and J are TRBV9 and TRBJ2-1, with D tentatively TRBD2 (7 bases). CDR3 length: 13 amino acids. Trimming pared 3 bases from V and 6 bases from J, leaving 10 bases between. CDR1 and CDR2 from the germline V gene are SGDLS and YYNGEE. CDR3 nucleotides: TGTGCCAGCAGCGAGGGGGGGCCCAATGAGCAGTTCTTC. This codes for CASSEGGPNEQFF.

The chain links TRBV3-1 to TRBJ1-4; tentatively, D is TRBD1 (6 bases). Germline lookup yields CDR1 LGHDT and CDR2 YNNKEL (reference sequence). The CDR3 contains 17 residues. The V end was cut by 1 base, the J end by 3 bases, with 15 bases between. In nucleotides, the CDR3 is TGTGCCAGCAGCCAAGCCAAACAGGGACCGGCTAATGAAAAACTGTTTTTT. Amino acid sequence: CASSQAKQGPANEKLFF.

This clonotype has a handful of counts. This sequence joins TRBV29-1 and TRBJ2-7; D is undetermined. CDR3 length: 14 residues. V shed 7 bases and J shed 2 bases, with 18 bases lying between them. CDR1 and CDR2 from the germline V gene are SQVTM and ANQGSEA. The CDR3 is CSALPAVSPYEQYF. The CDR3, as DNA: TGCAGCGCCCTCCCAGCAGTTAGTCCCTACGAGCAGTACTTC.

This clonotype appeared many times. The chain carries TRBV2 and TRBJ2-7; TRBD2 might be the D (7 bases). The germline V and J ends were trimmed by 7 bases and 0 bases, with 13 bases remaining between them. CDR1 is SNHLY, CDR2 FYNNEI, per germline. This CDR3 is built from 14 residues. CDR3 region: CASIGGQDSYEQYF. CDR3 DNA: TGTGCCAGCATCGGGGGGCAGGACTCCTACGAGCAGTACTTC.

The V gene is TRBV20-1, the J gene TRBJ2-2, with a weak D call TRBD2 (7 bases). The germline V and J ends were trimmed by 4 bases and 2 bases, with 14 bases remaining between them. Germline-derived CDR1 and CDR2 are DFQATT and SNEGSKA (reference sequence). The CDR3 contains 15 residues. CDR3 bases: TGCAGTGCTACGGACGGGGGGCGAAACACCGGGGAGCTGTTTTTT. Protein sequence: CSATDGGRNTGELFF.

This clonotype occurred many times. The chain recombines TRBV2 with TRBJ1-5; 7 nucleotides align to TRBD1. Trimming removed 6 bases from V and 1 base from J; junction bases left unmatched: 3. CDR3 length equals 14 residues. Per the germline V gene, CDR1 is SNHLY and CDR2 is FYNNEI. Written as DNA, the CDR3 is TGTGCCAGCAGGAGGACAGGCAGCAATCAGCCCCAGCATTTT. Its protein product is CASRRTGSNQPQHF.

This clonotype was seen ten or more times. This chain connects TRBV12-3 or TRBV12-4 to TRBJ2-5, with D perhaps matching TRBD1 (5 bases). V was shortened by 3 bases and J by 5 bases, with 19 bases between the two germline ends. The CDR3 is made up of 16 amino acids. CDR3 in amino acids: CASSFGDSVIGETQYF. The CDR3 nucleotides are TGTGCCAGCAGTTTCGGCGACAGCGTGATTGGGGAGACCCAGTACTTC.

The sample holds a few counts of this clonotype. The rearrangement links TRBV30 to TRBJ2-5, with TRBD1 matching 8 bases. This CDR3 contains 13 residues. Trimming at V came to 0 bases and at J to 4 bases, leaving 1 base not matched to a gene. Germline V lookup: CDR1 GTSNPN, CDR2 SVGIG (reference sequence). The CDR3 sequence is CAWSVQGVETQYF. CDR3 sequence (DNA): TGTGCCTGGAGTGTACAGGGGGTAGAGACCCAGTACTTC.

The V and J genes are TRBV7-2 and TRBJ2-6, with D perhaps TRBD2 (5 bases). The CDR3 has 16 amino acids. Germline V lookup: CDR1 SGHTA, CDR2 FQGNSA. Deletions cut 2 bases from V and 0 bases from J, with 8 bases between. The CDR3 spells CASSLSGYSGANVLTF. CDR3 nucleotide sequence: TGTGCCAGCAGCTTAAGCGGATACTCTGGGGCCAACGTCCTGACTTTC.

This chain uses TRBV6-1 with TRBJ1-5; 7 nucleotides line up with TRBD1. The CDR3 runs 16 residues. V trimming: 6 bases; J trimming: 0 bases; junction bases outside the gene matches: 8. Looked up from germline, CDR1 is MNHNS and CDR2 is SASEGT. This chain's CDR3 is CASSPPGQHSNQPQHF. CDR3 in DNA: TGTGCCAGCAGCCCGCCGGGACAGCATAGCAATCAGCCCCAGCATTTT.

In its sample, this clonotype was seen a few times. The genes are TRBV5-1 and TRBJ2-1; 12 bases align to TRBD2. The V gene end was trimmed by 0 bases and the J gene end by 10 bases; junction bases not matched to a gene: 5. Germline CDR1 reads SGHRS; CDR2 reads YFSETQ. CDR3 length equals 15 residues. CDR3 region: CASSLALAGGGEQFF. The CDR3 nucleotides are TGCGCCAGCAGCTTGGCGCTAGCGGGAGGGGGCGAGCAGTTCTTC.

The table lists this clonotype with a few counts. This sequence joins TRBV14 and TRBJ2-6; 12 positions agree with TRBD2. The CDR3 extends over 19 amino acids. The germline gives CDR1 SGHDN, CDR2 FVKESK. V dropped 0 bases and J dropped 2; count of bases not matched to a gene: 5. CDR3 nucleotides: TGTGCCAGCAGCCAAGATACTAGCGGGAGGATCCCTGGGGCCAACGTCCTGACTTTC. The encoded protein is CASSQDTSGRIPGANVLTF.

The table lists this clonotype with many counts. The chain employs TRBV2 and TRBJ1-2; D remains ambiguous. The CDR3 runs to 13 residues. Deletions cut 7 bases from V and 5 bases from J, with 14 bases between. Germline V gene data show CDR1 as SNHLY and CDR2 as FYNNEI. CDR3: CASKTSSSYGYTF. CDR3 in DNA: TGTGCCAGCAAGACGTCCTCTTCGTATGGCTACACCTTC.

This clonotype was recorded once. The chain combines TRBV5-4 with TRBJ1-4; D is unclear. This CDR3 is 13 amino acids long. V was trimmed by 2 bases and J by 8 bases, leaving 10 bases between them. CDR1 is SGHNT, CDR2 YYREEE, per germline (reference sequence). The CDR3 region has the DNA TGTGCCAGCAGCTTTAGACCCCTAGAAAAACTGTTTTTT. This gives the protein CASSFRPLEKLFF.

This clonotype was recorded once. This chain joins TRBV3-1 and TRBJ1-6; D is ambiguous. The germline CDR1 and CDR2 sequences are LGHDT and YNNKEL (reference sequence). The CDR3 consists of 15 residues. Trimming stripped 0 bases from V and 9 bases from J, with 12 bases between. CDR3 coding DNA: TGTGCCAGCAGCCAAGATCTGGCACTTACTTCACCCCTCCACTTT. Its protein is CASSQDLALTSPLHF. The whole variable domain, filled in from reference TRBV3-1 and TRBJ1-6, reads DTAVSQTPKYLVTQMGNDKSIKCEQNLGHDTMYWYKQDSKKFLKIMFSYNNKELIINETVPNRFSPKSPDKAHLNLHINSLELGDSAVYFCASSQDLALTSPLHFGNGTRLTVT.

This chain links TRBV7-9 with TRBJ1-3; D possibly corresponds to TRBD1 (5 bases). Trimming left V 5 bases short and J 2 bases short, with 13 bases between. The length of the CDR3 is 15 residues. CDR1 and CDR2 (germline): SEHNR, FQNEAQ (reference sequence). The CDR3 coding sequence is TGTGCCAGCAGCCGGGACGGTTCCCCTGGAAACACCATATATTTT. Protein sequence: CASSRDGSPGNTIYF.

This clonotype was recorded once. The V and J genes are TRBV12-3 or TRBV12-4 and TRBJ1-2; a weak D match, TRBD1 (5 bases). V was clipped by 1 base and J by 4 bases, with 16 bases between them. This CDR3 has 16 amino acids. The CDR3 is CASSLGSQEWSYGYTF. DNA for the CDR3: TGTGCCAGCAGTTTAGGGTCACAGGAGTGGAGCTATGGCTACACCTTC.

The table lists this clonotype with a few counts. This chain connects TRBV24-1 to TRBJ1-2, with 8 bases that match TRBD1. In germline, CDR1 is KGHDR, CDR2 SFDVKD. Trimming at V came to 11 bases and at J to 7 bases, leaving 20 bases not matched to a gene. This CDR3 is 16 amino acids long. The CDR3 loop reads CASSPRTGKAVSGYTF. CDR3 DNA sequence: TGTGCCAGCAGCCCCCGGACAGGGAAAGCGGTTAGTGGCTACACCTTC.

This chain links TRBV15 with TRBJ1-3; D not certain. This CDR3 has 13 amino acids. Germline V lookup: CDR1 LNHNV, CDR2 YYDKDF (reference sequence). V was pared by 5 bases and J by 2 bases, with 7 bases between. CDR3 loop: CATSRTAGNTIYF. CDR3 coding DNA: TGTGCCACCAGCCGGACTGCTGGAAACACCATATATTTT.

This clonotype has a handful of counts. The gene calls are TRBV7-9 and TRBJ2-7, with TRBD2 as a possible D gene (5 bases). Germline lookup yields CDR1 SEHNR and CDR2 FQNEAQ (reference sequence). With 8 bases removed from V and 0 bases from J, the gap between germline ends came to 5 bases. The CDR3 spans 11 residues. CDR3 protein: CASAGSYEQYF. As DNA, the CDR3 is TGTGCCAGCGCGGGCTCCTACGAGCAGTACTTC.

The rearrangement joins TRBV27 to TRBJ2-1; D call uncertain. CDR1 and CDR2 (germline): MNHEY, SMNVEV (reference sequence). CDR3 length: 13 amino acids. Trimming cost V 5 bases and J 2 bases, with 7 bases left between them. CDR3 sequence (DNA): TGTGCCAGCAGTAAGGCGGCCTACAATGAGCAGTTCTTC. Its protein is CASSKAAYNEQFF.

This clonotype was observed a handful of times. This chain joins TRBV4-3 and TRBJ2-1; TRBD1 matches 7 bases. Trimming took 5 bases from V and 6 from J; bases not matched to a gene: 13. Germline V gene sequence: CDR1 LGHNA, CDR2 YSLEER. The CDR3 has 16 residues. CDR3 amino acids: CASSLGPGQYSNEQFF. Here the CDR3 DNA reads TGCGCCAGCAGCTTGGGCCCGGGACAGTATTCCAATGAGCAGTTCTTC.

In its sample, this clonotype was seen a few times. V is TRBV10-3 and J is TRBJ2-2; the match to TRBD1 covers 7 bases. The CDR3 sequence is 15 residues long. Germline CDR1 ENHRY, CDR2 SYGVKD. Trimming removed 7 bases from V and 2 bases from J; junction bases left unmatched: 7. The DNA for the CDR3 is TGTGCCATCAAGGGGGCAGGGTCTAACACCGGGGAGCTGTTTTTT. This gives the protein CAIKGAGSNTGELFF.

This clonotype was seen ten or more times. J is TRBJ2-5 and V is TRBV11-3; perhaps TRBD2 as D (5 bases). Per germline, CDR1 SGHNT and CDR2 YENEEA. V dropped 3 bases and J dropped 2 bases, with 13 bases sitting between them. This CDR3 comprises 15 residues. In nucleotides, the CDR3 is TGTGCCAGCAGCTTTACGATCGGGGAACAAGAGACCCAGTACTTC. Protein sequence: CASSFTIGEQETQYF.

This clonotype was counted ten times or more. This sequence joins TRBV18 and TRBJ2-7; D gene uncertain. This CDR3 spans 13 amino acids. V lost 0 bases and J 4 bases, leaving 7 bases between the germline ends. Germline V gives CDR1 KGHSH, CDR2 LQKENI. CDR3 DNA: TGTGCCAGCTCACCACCCCAGCCGTACGAGCAGTACTTC. Translating it yields CASSPPQPYEQYF.

The rearrangement uses TRBV25-1 and TRBJ2-1; 7 bases fit TRBD1. The CDR3 spans 14 residues. Germline-derived CDR1 and CDR2 are MGHDK and SYGVNS. V lost 4 bases, J lost 5 bases, and 5 bases stayed unmatched. CDR3: CASSVSDRDNEQFF. CDR3 sequence (DNA): TGTGCCAGCAGTGTAAGTGACAGGGACAATGAGCAGTTCTTC.

This clonotype was found once. V is TRBV20-1 and J is TRBJ2-4, with D hard to call. The CDR3 is 12 residues long. With 0 bases removed from V and 6 bases from J, the gap between germline ends came to 6 bases. Germline loops: CDR1 DFQATT, CDR2 SNEGSKA (reference sequence). The CDR3: CSARDVPNIQYF. The CDR3, as DNA: TGCAGTGCTAGAGATGTACCAAACATTCAGTACTTC.

This clonotype was picked up many times. CDR3 region: CASTLGGGGVYNEQFF. The CDR3 region has the DNA TGTGCCAGCACCTTGGGGGGGGGCGGCGTTTACAATGAGCAGTTCTTC. The chain links TRBV28 to TRBJ2-1; tentative D call: TRBD2 (7 bases). The CDR3 is 16 amino acids. Germline-derived CDR1 and CDR2 are MDHEN and SYDVKM. V lost 7 bases, J lost 4 bases, and 20 bases lay in between.